This TCR beta chain came from a study of CD8 T cells in ankylosing spondylitis. TCRdb re-called the 5' RACE reads with MiXCR, one entry per CDR3 protein. This sample has hundreds of thousands of distinct CDR3 sequences, with roughly 20% found just once. This CDR3 is built from 17 residues. With 4 bases removed from V and 2 bases from J, the gap between germline ends came to 20 bases. The germline V gene encodes CDR1 MNHEY and CDR2 SVGAGI. The receptor comes from a male donor with ankylosing spondylitis or in good health (not recorded which). Material for sequencing was blood, either unsorted or a sorted T cell fraction (not recorded which). This chain uses TRBV6-5 with TRBJ2-5; D possibly matches TRBD1 or TRBD2 (5 bases each). The DNA of the CDR3 is TGTGCCAGCAGTTTACCCCGGGGTTTGGGGCCACAAGAGACCCAGTACTTC. This encodes CASSLPRGLGPQETQYF.